A single sample gave rise to the 25 T cell receptor beta chains below, sequenced in a study of monozygotic twins with inflammatory bowel disease. TCRdb reprocessed the 5' RACE reads and stores each CDR3 protein as one record, lacking DNA. The listing contains around 370,000 distinct CDR3 sequences. Sequencing was performed on blood. The source of these receptors is a human donor with ulcerative colitis or Crohn's disease, or a healthy co-twin of an affected twin (not recorded which).

The chain is built from TRBV4-3 and TRBJ2-7; TCRdb picks TRBD1, but there is no DNA to check that call. Germline assignment: CDR1 LGHNA and CDR2 YSLEER. This CDR3 spans 15 amino acids. CDR3 sequence reads: CASSQAVPGPYEQYF.

The chain carries TRBV18 and TRBJ2-7; TCRdb gives TRBD2 as the D gene, but with no DNA this cannot be confirmed. Germline assignment: CDR1 KGHSH and CDR2 LQKENI. This CDR3 has 14 residues. CDR3 residues: CASSPAPPEGEQYF. The full variable domain, completed using reference TRBV18 and TRBJ2-7, is NAGVMQNPRHLVRRRGQEARLRCSPMKGHSHVYWYRQLPEEGLKFMVYLQKENIIDESGMPKERFSAEFPKEGPSILRIQQVVRGDSAAYFCASSPAPPEGEQYFGPGTRLTVT.

The J gene is TRBJ1-2, the V gene TRBV20-1. Germline CDR1 DFQATT, CDR2 SNEGSKA (reference sequence). This CDR3 region has 12 residues. CDR3 sequence reads: CSARNINYGYTF.

The V call is TRBV28, the J call TRBJ2-7; TCRdb picks TRBD2, but there is no DNA to check that call. Per germline, CDR1 MDHEN and CDR2 SYDVKM. This CDR3 has 14 amino acids. CDR3 in amino acids: CASSLFGLAYEQYF.

The chain combines TRBV3-1 with TRBJ1-5. The CDR3 is made up of 17 amino acids. In germline, CDR1 is LGHDT, CDR2 YNNKEL (reference sequence). CDR3 in amino acids: CASSQEIVIGSNQPQHF.

The rearrangement uses TRBV6-6 and TRBJ1-3. The germline CDR1 and CDR2 sequences are MNHNY and SVGAGI (reference sequence). The CDR3 is 14 amino acids. The CDR3 loop is CASSYEAAGNTIYF.

This chain links TRBV4-2 with TRBJ2-1; without DNA, the TCRdb call of TRBD1 cannot be checked. This CDR3 has 16 amino acids. Germline CDR1 and CDR2: LGHNA and YNFKEQ. The CDR3 reads CASSQYSIGGYNEQFF.

The V and J genes are TRBV18 and TRBJ2-7; the D gene TCRdb calls, TRBD1, cannot be checked with no DNA. The CDR3 is 18 residues long. The germline CDR1 and CDR2 sequences are KGHSH and LQKENI. The chain's CDR3 is CASSPLPGQGGIFYEQYF.

This chain joins TRBV4-1 and TRBJ2-1; TCRdb designates TRBD1, a call that cannot be tested without DNA. The CDR3 spans 21 residues. The germline CDR1 and CDR2 sequences are MGHRA and YSYEKL. The chain's CDR3 is CAISQDSPGLRPWGPYNEQFF.

The chain uses TRBV5-1 and TRBJ2-3; absent DNA, TCRdb's TRBD1 call cannot be checked. The CDR3 length is 16 residues. Germline V gives CDR1 SGHRS, CDR2 YFSETQ. CDR3 loop: CASNYLRTGYTDTQYF.

The rearrangement links TRBV5-1 to TRBJ2-3; TCRdb outputs TRBD1, but without DNA this stays unchecked. CDR1 is SGHRS and CDR2 is YFSETQ in the germline V gene. This CDR3 region has 15 residues. The CDR3 sequence: CASSTGTGGTDTQFF.

The J gene is TRBJ1-3, the V gene TRBV12-3 or TRBV12-4; TCRdb picks TRBD1, but there is no DNA to check that call. This CDR3 contains 15 residues. CDR3: CASTVDRHSGNTIYF.

The rearrangement uses TRBV20-1 and TRBJ2-2; TCRdb names TRBD1, which stays unverified in the absence of DNA. The CDR3 runs 16 residues. Germline V gives CDR1 DFQATT, CDR2 SNEGSKA (reference sequence). Here the CDR3 reads CSAKDREQLNTGELFF.

The rearrangement uses TRBV14 and TRBJ1-2; TCRdb calls TRBD1, which cannot be checked without DNA. The CDR3 has 13 residues. Germline V CDR1 and CDR2: SGHDN, FVKESK. Here the CDR3 reads CASSQRPLGGYTF.

The chain couples TRBV6-1 to TRBJ1-2. Germline lookup yields CDR1 MNHNS and CDR2 SASEGT. The CDR3 is 12 residues long. The CDR3 loop reads CASSGATGGYTF.

The CDR3 here is CASSLIGASKRETQYF. The chain couples TRBV28 to TRBJ2-5; TCRdb outputs TRBD2, but without DNA this stays unchecked. The CDR3 totals 16 residues. Germline V gene data show CDR1 as MDHEN and CDR2 as SYDVKM.

This chain uses TRBV29-1 with TRBJ2-7; TCRdb selects TRBD2, and the lack of DNA leaves this call unchecked. Looked up from germline, CDR1 is SQVTM and CDR2 is ANQGSEA. This CDR3 is 14 amino acids long. The CDR3 loop reads CSVVGTTQNYEQYF.

The CDR3 is CASSLGGISTDTQYF. The V call is TRBV7-7, the J call TRBJ2-3; the TCRdb D gene call, TRBD2, has no DNA to confirm it. Germline V CDR1 and CDR2: SSHAT, FNYEAQ (reference sequence). This CDR3 region has 15 residues.

CDR3 protein: CASSQTPGKENEKLFF. The chain combines TRBV4-2 with TRBJ1-4; TCRdb lists TRBD1, though no DNA is available to test this call. The CDR3 contains 16 residues. CDR1 and CDR2 (germline): LGHNA, YNFKEQ.

This chain's CDR3 is CSASRSRWGSEAFF. The rearrangement joins TRBV20-1 to TRBJ1-1. The germline gives CDR1 DFQATT, CDR2 SNEGSKA (reference sequence). This CDR3 has 14 residues.

The V gene is TRBV9, the J gene TRBJ2-3; with no DNA, the TCRdb D assignment of TRBD2 cannot be verified. This CDR3 contains 16 residues. Germline-derived CDR1 and CDR2 are SGDLS and YYNGEE. The CDR3 protein is CASSVYPAGGTDTQYF.

The genes are TRBV3-1 and TRBJ2-3; TCRdb outputs TRBD1, but without DNA this stays unchecked. Germline assignment: CDR1 LGHDT and CDR2 YNNKEL (reference sequence). The CDR3 extends over 18 amino acids. The CDR3: CASSQVLLRGRVTDTQYF.

The rearrangement uses TRBV6-2 or TRBV6-3 and TRBJ2-1; TCRdb designates TRBD1, a call that cannot be tested without DNA. CDR1 and CDR2 from the germline V gene are MNHEY and SVGEGT. This CDR3 is built from 14 residues. Here the CDR3 reads CASEPQGNYNEQFF.

The genes are TRBV12-3 or TRBV12-4 and TRBJ2-2; TCRdb lists TRBD1, though no DNA is available to test this call. The CDR3 spans 15 residues. CDR3 sequence: CASRTGGEGTGELFF.

The chain recombines TRBV11-2 with TRBJ1-1; TCRdb's D call of TRBD1 is untestable without DNA. Germline values: CDR1 SGHAT, CDR2 FQNNGV. This CDR3 is built from 21 residues. The CDR3 is CASSLVWGGQGRKTLNTEAFF.